These 19 T cell receptor beta chains originate from one sample sequenced in a study of cytomegalovirus exposure and HLA in healthy donors. Primers for the PCR totalled 60 Vbeta and 13 Jbeta. This table comes from immunoSEQ multiplex PCR, and its TCRdb copy is limited to in-frame clones, with some not included. Of about 140,000 clones in the sample, roughly 77% were seen once. The sequencing sample was made of PBMCs. All receptors derive from a man in his forties in good health and CMV-seronegative.

The J gene is TRBJ1-4, the V gene TRBV28; D unresolved. V was shortened by 2 bases and J by 8 bases, with 12 bases between the two germline ends. Germline lookup yields CDR1 MDHEN and CDR2 SYDVKM. The CDR3 runs 14 residues. The CDR3 DNA reads as TGTGCCAGCAGTTTAGTTGTGGGAGGGGAAAAACTGTTTTTT. This translates into CASSLVVGGEKLFF.

The count of this clone is one. The chain recombines TRBV7-2 with TRBJ2-3; 8 nucleotides match TRBD2. Trimming took 1 base from V and 2 from J; bases not matched to a gene: 5. Germline V gene sequence: CDR1 SGHTA, CDR2 FQGNSA. This CDR3 comprises 16 residues. This CDR3 reads CASSLVGGGLTDTQYF. CDR3 coding DNA: TGTGCCAGCAGCTTAGTCGGGGGGGGACTCACAGATACGCAGTATTTT.

The chain has TRBV5-1 and TRBJ2-5; TRBD2 might be the D (6 bases). Germline loops: CDR1 SGHRS, CDR2 YFSETQ. V shed 6 bases and J shed 2 bases, with 17 bases lying between them. This CDR3 is built from 15 residues. CDR3 sequence (DNA): TGCGCCAGCAACTCAGTTCGGGAGATTCAAGAGACCCAGTACTTC. Amino acid sequence: CASNSVREIQETQYF.

This clone was seen more than once but under ten times. The rearrangement joins TRBV19 to TRBJ1-1; 8 bases line up with TRBD1. CDR3 length equals 13 residues. CDR1 and CDR2 from the germline V gene are LNHDA and SQIVND (reference sequence). Germline trimming cut 9 bases from V and 8 bases from J; bases unmatched to any gene: 11. CDR3 sequence reads: CAREDRVKGEAFF. DNA of the CDR3: TGTGCCAGAGAGGACAGGGTAAAGGGCGAAGCTTTCTTT. The full variable domain, its missing parts supplied by reference TRBV19 and TRBJ1-1, is DGGITQSPKYLFRKEGQNVTLSCEQNLNHDAMYWYRQDPGQGLRLIYYSQIVNDFQKGDIAEGYSVSREKKESFPLTVTSAQKNPTAFYLCAREDRVKGEAFFGQGTRLTVV.

The chain combines TRBV5-1 with TRBJ1-6; D is ambiguous. This CDR3 has 13 residues. The germline V and J ends were trimmed by 5 bases and 7 bases, with 10 bases remaining between them. CDR1 and CDR2 (germline): SGHRS, YFSETQ. The CDR3 nucleotides are TGCGCCAGCAGGTCTATCGGGAATTCACCCCTCCACTTT. Translated, it gives CASRSIGNSPLHF.

This sequence joins TRBV9 and TRBJ2-7; D gene unclear. V lost 0 bases to trimming and J lost 5 bases, with 9 bases between them. Germline-derived CDR1 and CDR2 are SGDLS and YYNGEE. The CDR3 runs to 13 residues. For the CDR3, the DNA is TGTGCCAGCAGCGTAGAGTATGGAGACGAGCAGTACTTC. It specifies CASSVEYGDEQYF.

This chain uses TRBV29-1 with TRBJ2-7; 8 bases are shared with TRBD1. Germline V gene sequence: CDR1 SQVTM, CDR2 ANQGSEA. The CDR3 consists of 15 residues. Trimming at V came to 4 bases and at J to 0 bases, leaving 8 bases not matched to a gene. CDR3 residues: CSVAPWTGSSYEQYF. CDR3 bases: TGCAGCGTTGCTCCTTGGACAGGGAGCTCCTACGAGCAGTACTTC.

The chain has TRBV2 and TRBJ1-2, with D possibly matching TRBD1 (5 bases). Trimming pared 8 bases from V and 2 bases from J, leaving 9 bases between. The CDR3 contains 12 residues. Germline V gene data show CDR1 as SNHLY and CDR2 as FYNNEI. The CDR3 is CASATENYGYTF. The CDR3 DNA is TGTGCCAGCGCGACAGAGAACTATGGCTACACCTTC.

The genes are TRBV13 and TRBJ2-1; 11 nucleotides match TRBD2. The CDR3 extends over 17 amino acids. Germline CDR1 and CDR2: PRHDT and FYEKMQ (reference sequence). V lost 3 bases, J lost 6 bases, and 10 bases stayed unmatched. The CDR3 DNA sequence: TGTGCCAGCAGCTTTCTAGCGGGGGGAACGGGGTTCAATGAGCAGTTCTTC. Its protein product is CASSFLAGGTGFNEQFF.

The chain has TRBV4-1 and TRBJ1-2; D possibly corresponds to TRBD1 (5 bases). The CDR3 has 11 amino acids. Germline CDR1 is MGHRA and CDR2 is YSYEKL. V lost 4 bases and J lost 10, with 10 bases in between. CDR3 amino acids: CASSRGGNYTF. The DNA for the CDR3 is TGCGCCAGCAGCCGGGGGGGGAACTACACCTTC.

This chain uses TRBV9 with TRBJ2-3; 11 nucleotides align to TRBD2. Per the germline V gene, CDR1 is SGDLS and CDR2 is YYNGEE. V lost 0 bases, J lost 4 bases, and 4 bases stayed unmatched. The CDR3 contains 16 residues. The DNA for the CDR3 is TGTGCCAGCAGCGTAGGTAGTAGCGGGGGGGCAGATACGCAGTATTTT. Its translation is CASSVGSSGGADTQYF.

This chain links TRBV5-1 with TRBJ1-3; maybe TRBD1 (6 bases). Germline assignment: CDR1 SGHRS and CDR2 YFSETQ. The CDR3 has 16 amino acids. Trimming removed 4 bases at V and 4 bases at J, with 18 bases between. The CDR3 region is CASSVAGTLLGNTIYF. In DNA form, the CDR3 reads TGCGCCAGCAGCGTAGCCGGGACACTTCTCGGAAACACCATATATTTT. Full variable domain (remainder filled in from reference TRBV5-1 and TRBJ1-3): KAGVTQTPRYLIKTRGQQVTLSCSPISGHRSVSWYQQTPGQGLQFLFEYFSETQRNKGNFPGRFSGRQFSNSRSEMNVSTLELGDSALYLCASSVAGTLLGNTIYFGEGSWLTVV.

The rearrangement uses TRBV19 and TRBJ1-1; 7 positions agree with TRBD1. The ends lost 1 base at V and 7 bases at J; junction bases unmatched: 9. This CDR3 is 15 amino acids long. CDR1 LNHDA and CDR2 SQIVND come from the germline V gene (reference sequence). The CDR3 loop reads CASSIGRGRELEAFF. Written as DNA, the CDR3 is TGTGCCAGTAGTATAGGGAGGGGGCGCGAACTTGAAGCTTTCTTT.

The chain has TRBV27 and TRBJ2-2; a possible D gene is TRBD2 (6 bases). Germline V gives CDR1 MNHEY, CDR2 SMNVEV (reference sequence). This CDR3 region has 14 residues. Trimming cost V 3 bases and J 5 bases, with 10 bases left between them. CDR3 DNA: TGTGCCAGCAGTTTCGCAGGGAGGACCGGGGAGCTGTTTTTT. Its translation: CASSFAGRTGELFF.

J is TRBJ2-2 and V is TRBV7-3, with D hard to call. The V gene lost 1 base and the J gene lost 4 bases, with 10 bases spanning the gap. The CDR3 is 15 amino acids. Germline values: CDR1 SGHTA, CDR2 FQGTGA. The CDR3 region is CASSLIAFPTGELFF. The CDR3 bases are TGTGCCAGCAGCTTAATAGCCTTCCCCACCGGGGAGCTGTTTTTT. The complete variable domain, with remaining parts taken from reference TRBV7-3 and TRBJ2-2, reads GAGVSQTPSNKVTEKGKYVELRCDPISGHTALYWYRQSLGQGPEFLIYFQGTGAADDSGLPNDRFFAVRPEGSVSTLKIQRTERGDSAVYLCASSLIAFPTGELFFGEGSRLTVL.

The J gene is TRBJ1-2, the V gene TRBV28; 9 bases are a match to TRBD1. V shed 2 bases and J 6 bases; nucleotides not matched to a gene: 10. This CDR3 is built from 16 residues. CDR1 MDHEN and CDR2 SYDVKM come from the germline V gene. CDR3 sequence (DNA): TGTGCCAGCAGTTTAGGCCCCGGGACAGGGTGGCATGGCTACACCTTC. It yields the protein CASSLGPGTGWHGYTF.

The chain couples TRBV9 to TRBJ2-7; TRBD1 agrees at 10 bases. CDR1 SGDLS and CDR2 YYNGEE come from the germline V gene. The CDR3 is made up of 14 amino acids. V lost 4 bases and J lost 5; bases outside the gene matches: 6. CDR3 nucleotide sequence: TGTGCCAGCAGCCCCCCGACAGGGGGCAACGAGCAGTACTTC. This encodes CASSPPTGGNEQYF.

This chain links TRBV5-1 with TRBJ2-1; D is undetermined. This CDR3 has 12 amino acids. CDR1 is SGHRS, CDR2 YFSETQ, per germline. Trimming removed 4 bases at V and 9 bases at J, with 11 bases between. The CDR3 reads CASSTDWSEQFF. In DNA, the CDR3 is TGCGCCAGCAGCACCGACTGGAGTGAGCAGTTCTTC.

V and J are TRBV2 and TRBJ1-5, with D perhaps matching TRBD1 (5 bases). Germline values: CDR1 SNHLY, CDR2 FYNNEI. V shed 6 bases and J shed 5 bases, with 14 bases lying between them. This CDR3 comprises 14 residues. The CDR3 protein is CASSAAGGYQPQHF. Here the CDR3 DNA reads TGTGCCAGCAGCGCCGCCGGGGGATATCAGCCCCAGCATTTT.